This is a list of T cell receptor beta chains from one sample in a study of TIL therapy for anti-PD-1-resistant metastatic lung cancer. This table comes from immunoSEQ multiplex PCR, and its TCRdb copy is limited to in-frame clones, with some not included. Seen here are 9,500 to 15,000 clones, 58% observed once, and the top ten hold under 8%. Sequenced here: tumor tissue, sampled at baseline. The origin of the receptors is a person aged 25 to 85 with non-small cell lung cancer. CDR3s include the opening cysteine and the closing phenylalanine or tryptophan. A D gene is named only where the DNA matches it firmly. Rows may omit the clone size; those that give it use once, few, many or a size class.

TGTGCCAGTACCCGACGACAGGGGCTGGGGGGCTACACCTTC,CASTRRQGLGGYTF,medium-sized,TRBV19,TRBJ1-2,TRBD1
TGTGCCAGCAGCCCTCCGGGACAGTACTATGGCTACACCTTC,CASSPPGQYYGYTF,.,TRBV11-2,TRBJ1-2,TRBD1
TGTGCTAGTGGTTTGGGGACAGGGAACTATGGCTACACCTTC,CASGLGTGNYGYTF,.,TRBV12-5,TRBJ1-2,TRBD1
TGTGCCTGGGACAGGGGGCAAGAAAAACTGTTTTTT,CAWDRGQEKLFF,.,TRBV30,TRBJ1-4,TRBD1
TGCGCCAGCAGCTCCGGGACAGGGGCAGATACGCAGTATTTT,CASSSGTGADTQYF,.,TRBV5-1,TRBJ2-3,TRBD1
TGTGCCAGCAGCTTATTTCGACAGTTCACAGATACGCAGTATTTT,CASSLFRQFTDTQYF,few,TRBV11-2,TRBJ2-3,.
TGTGCCAGCAGTTCTCTTAGCGGGAGGGATACCTACGAGCAGTACTTC,CASSSLSGRDTYEQYF,.,TRBV28,TRBJ2-7,TRBD2
TGTGCCAGCAGCCCGTGGACAGGGGGCGGGAACACTGAAGCTTTCTTT,CASSPWTGGGNTEAFF,.,TRBV3-1/TRBV3-2,TRBJ1-1,TRBD1
TGTGCCAGCAGCCAAGATGGCGGGGGGAATCAGCCCCAGCATTTT,CASSQDGGGNQPQHF,.,TRBV4-2,TRBJ1-5,.
TGTGCCAGCAGTTTTGGGGGGGCTGAGCAGTTCTTC,CASSFGGAEQFF,.,TRBV12-3/TRBV12-4,TRBJ2-1,.
TGTGCCAGCAGCTTACTACAGGGGGCAGGGGAGACCCAGTACTTC,CASSLLQGAGETQYF,few,TRBV7-9,TRBJ2-5,TRBD1
TGTGCCAGCAGTTCTAGCGGGGGCCCCTACAATGAGCAGTTCTTC,CASSSSGGPYNEQFF,.,TRBV27,TRBJ2-1,TRBD2
TGTGCCAGCAGTCCCGCAGTCGGGGAGGTCCCTAGCAATCAGCCCCAGCATTTT,CASSPAVGEVPSNQPQHF,.,TRBV6-6,TRBJ1-5,.
TGTGCCAGCAGCTTGTGGAGAGCGGGCTCCTACAATGAGCAGTTCTTC,CASSLWRAGSYNEQFF,medium-sized,TRBV5-8,TRBJ2-1,.
TGCAGTGCTAGTTACCGGGGGTTCAGCTCCTACAATGAGCAGTTCTTC,CSASYRGFSSYNEQFF,.,TRBV20-1,TRBJ2-1,.
TGTGCCAGCAGCCCTAGCGGGGCCCAGAAATACTCCTACGAGCAGTACTTC,CASSPSGAQKYSYEQYF,few,TRBV28,TRBJ2-7,TRBD2
TGTGCCAGTAGTATAGGAGAACAGGGTAACTATGGCTACACCTTC,CASSIGEQGNYGYTF,.,TRBV19,TRBJ1-2,.